This T cell receptor (beta chain) stems from a study of early T cells in non-severe SARS-CoV-2 infection. With respect to this clonotype: The target antigen is unknown.

Deletions cut 7 bases from V and 0 bases from J, with 12 bases between. The CDR3 extends over 14 amino acids. Germline V gene sequence: CDR1 MNHEY, CDR2 SVGAGI. Regarding the study as a whole: CD4 and private specificities were missed by VDJdb matching, which favored anti-spike CD8 responses.

Individual cDNA molecules each received unique molecular identifiers attached to them. A single record per CDR3 protein comes from TCRdb applying MiXCR to the 5' RACE reads. The sample gives about 97,000 distinct CDR3 sequences, around 13% of which show up once; approximately 6% is in the top ten. The sample taken for sequencing was whole blood. The TCR sequence derives from an adult who was a healthcare worker with PCR-confirmed SARS-CoV-2 infection or an uninfected control (not recorded which). The V gene is TRBV6-5, the J gene TRBJ2-5; the D gene could be TRBD1 or TRBD2 (5 bases each). CDR3 nucleotide sequence: TGTGCCAGCACCTCGGGGCCGTACCAAGAGACCCAGTACTTC. The encoded protein is CASTSGPYQETQYF.